The 31 T cell receptor beta chains given below trace back to one sample, sequenced in a study of T cell changes during pregnancy in multiple sclerosis. This table comes from immunoSEQ multiplex PCR, and its TCRdb copy is limited to in-frame clones, with some not included. The data contain roughly 48,000 clones, around 93% of them seen just once; the ten biggest clones take up 5.5% to 6%. The source was CD8+ T cells from peripheral blood mononuclear cells, collected in the first trimester of pregnancy. All receptors derive from a female donor with multiple sclerosis, enrolled in a pregnancy study.

V is TRBV27 and J is TRBJ2-2, with 8 bases aligning to TRBD2. V lost 8 bases and J lost 5; bases outside the gene matches: 7. Germline V gene sequence: CDR1 MNHEY, CDR2 SMNVEV (reference sequence). This CDR3 spans 14 amino acids. As DNA, the CDR3 is TGTGCCAGCTTGGGCCGCGGGGGGACCGGGGAGCTGTTTTTT. Protein sequence: CASLGRGGTGELFF.

The chain recombines TRBV18 with TRBJ2-1, with 11 bases aligning to TRBD2. This CDR3 comprises 16 residues. Germline V gene sequence: CDR1 KGHSH, CDR2 LQKENI. V lost 5 bases to trimming and J lost 2 bases; unmatched junction nucleotides: 5. Written as DNA, the CDR3 is TGTGCCAGCTCAGCTTCTAGCGGGAGGCCCTACAATGAGCAGTTCTTC. Amino acids: CASSASSGRPYNEQFF.

CDR3 sequence: CASSIELSYEQYF. CDR3 DNA: TGTGCCAGTAGTATAGAACTCTCCTACGAGCAGTACTTC. The genes are TRBV19 and TRBJ2-7, with D unresolved. The CDR3 consists of 13 residues. Germline CDR1 LNHDA, CDR2 SQIVND (reference sequence). V lost 0 bases, J lost 0 bases, and 3 bases lay in between. Looking up the rest from reference TRBV19 and TRBJ2-7 gives the full variable domain: DGGITQSPKYLFRKEGQNVTLSCEQNLNHDAMYWYRQDPGQGLRLIYYSQIVNDFQKGDIAEGYSVSREKKESFPLTVTSAQKNPTAFYLCASSIELSYEQYFGPGTRLTVT.

The rearrangement joins TRBV7-9 to TRBJ2-7; TRBD1 aligns across 7 bases. The CDR3 is made up of 14 amino acids. Trimming removed 5 bases from V and 3 bases from J; junction bases left unmatched: 7. Germline V gene sequence: CDR1 SEHNR, CDR2 FQNEAQ (reference sequence). The DNA of the CDR3 is TGTGCCAGCAGCCGACCGGGACAGATCTACGAGCAGTACTTC. The encoded protein is CASSRPGQIYEQYF.

The genes are TRBV7-6 and TRBJ1-3; D perhaps matches TRBD1 (6 bases). Germline V gives CDR1 SGHVS, CDR2 FNYEAQ. Deletions cut 0 bases from V and 0 bases from J, with 15 bases between. The CDR3 consists of 18 residues. The chain's CDR3 is CASSLALRGPYSGNTIYF. As DNA, the CDR3 is TGTGCCAGCAGCTTAGCGCTCAGGGGCCCCTACTCTGGAAACACCATATATTTT.

The chain has TRBV12-5 and TRBJ1-2; D ambiguous. The CDR3 runs to 12 residues. Germline values: CDR1 LGHNT, CDR2 FRNRAP. Between the trimmed V and J ends, which lost 3 bases and 6 bases, there was a span of 8 bases. CDR3 amino acids: CASGFPADGYTF. The CDR3 coding sequence is TGTGCTAGTGGTTTTCCTGCGGATGGCTACACCTTC. Looking up the rest from reference TRBV12-5 and TRBJ1-2 gives the full variable domain: DARVTQTPRHKVTEMGQEVTMRCQPILGHNTVFWYRQTMMQGLELLAYFRNRAPLDDSGMPKDRFSAEMPDATLATLKIQPSEPRDSAVYFCASGFPADGYTFGSGTRLTVV.

This clone was observed a handful of times. The V call is TRBV28, the J call TRBJ1-2; possibly TRBD1 for D (5 bases). This CDR3 has 13 residues. Germline V gives CDR1 MDHEN, CDR2 SYDVKM. The germline V and J ends were trimmed by 2 bases and 8 bases, with 12 bases remaining between them. The CDR3 DNA sequence: TGTGCCAGCAGTTTAGGATGGGGGGTCGGCTACACCTTC. It codes for CASSLGWGVGYTF.

The chain is built from TRBV13 and TRBJ2-7; D may be TRBD2 (7 bases). V was clipped by 5 bases and J by 2 bases, with 16 bases between them. The germline V gene has CDR1 PRHDT and CDR2 FYEKMQ (reference sequence). This CDR3 region has 15 residues. The CDR3 region has the DNA TGTGCCAGCAGCGCCCTAGGGGAGGGGGCCTACGAGCAGTACTTC. It encodes CASSALGEGAYEQYF.

This clone came up once. The chain employs TRBV7-9 and TRBJ2-4; weak D call: TRBD1 (5 bases). Germline loops: CDR1 SEHNR, CDR2 FQNEAQ (reference sequence). The CDR3 loop spans 13 amino acids. Between the trimmed V and J ends, which lost 5 bases and 9 bases, there was a span of 14 bases. This CDR3 is CASSPKTESIQYF. Here the CDR3 DNA reads TGTGCCAGCAGCCCGAAGACAGAAAGCATTCAGTACTTC.

This sequence joins TRBV29-1 and TRBJ1-3; weak D call: TRBD1 (6 bases). The V end lost 6 bases, the J end lost 0 bases, and 12 bases lay between the germline ends. The CDR3 loop spans 14 amino acids. Germline CDR1 and CDR2: SQVTM and ANQGSEA. CDR3 bases: TGCAGCGTAGCGGACAGCTCCTCTGGAAACACCATATATTTT. Its translation: CSVADSSSGNTIYF.

The gene calls are TRBV19 and TRBJ2-3; 8 bases map to TRBD2. The V segment lost 0 bases and the J segment 6 bases; nucleotides outside the gene matches: 5. This CDR3 is built from 15 residues. Germline values: CDR1 LNHDA, CDR2 SQIVND (reference sequence). The CDR3 DNA is TGTGCCAGTAGTATAGACGGGAGGGCCAGGGATACGCAGTATTTT. This translates into CASSIDGRARDTQYF.

The J gene is TRBJ1-4, the V gene TRBV7-9; the D is unclear. Germline-derived CDR1 and CDR2 are SEHNR and FQNEAQ (reference sequence). Between the trimmed V and J ends, which lost 4 bases and 5 bases, there was a span of 11 bases. The length of the CDR3 is 14 residues. The chain's CDR3 is CASSSDRGNEKLFF. The CDR3 region has the DNA TGTGCCAGCAGCTCGGACCGGGGAAATGAAAAACTGTTTTTT.

This CDR3 is CAWSAAGTRNEQFF. CDR3 DNA: TGTGCCTGGAGTGCGGCCGGGACTAGGAATGAGCAGTTCTTC. The chain employs TRBV30 and TRBJ2-1; TRBD2 agrees at 8 bases. The germline CDR1 and CDR2 sequences are GTSNPN and SVGIG (reference sequence). Trimming cost V 1 base and J 7 bases; bases outside gene matches: 6. The CDR3 extends over 14 amino acids.

This chain uses TRBV19 with TRBJ1-2; D is undetermined. The V gene's germline CDR1 is LNHDA and CDR2 SQIVND (reference sequence). V lost 6 bases and J 5 bases, leaving 10 bases between the germline ends. The CDR3 contains 12 residues. CDR3 DNA sequence: TGTGCCAGTAGATCCCCTATGTATGGCTACACCTTC. This encodes CASRSPMYGYTF.

V usage is TRBV7-6 and J usage is TRBJ1-1, with D unclear. The germline CDR1 and CDR2 sequences are SGHVS and FNYEAQ. The V end lost 6 bases, the J end lost 0 bases, and 5 bases lay between the germline ends. The CDR3 spans 12 residues. CDR3 loop: CASRGMNTEAFF. Written as DNA, the CDR3 is TGTGCCAGCAGGGGCATGAACACTGAAGCTTTCTTT.

In this sample, this clone turned up once. This chain connects TRBV19 to TRBJ1-2, with D unclear. This CDR3 has 12 amino acids. The germline gives CDR1 LNHDA, CDR2 SQIVND (reference sequence). Trimming cost V 4 bases and J 2 bases, with 5 bases left between them. CDR3 protein: CASSTRNYGYTF. Written as DNA, the CDR3 is TGTGCCAGTAGTACCAGGAACTATGGCTACACCTTC.

The rearrangement joins TRBV30 to TRBJ2-1; tentatively, D is TRBD2 (5 bases). CDR1 is GTSNPN, CDR2 SVGIG, per germline (reference sequence). Trimming removed 2 bases at V and 0 bases at J, with 11 bases between. The CDR3 runs to 15 residues. For the CDR3, the DNA is TGTGCCTGGAGTTCCGGGGTGAGCTCCTACAATGAGCAGTTCTTC. This gives the protein CAWSSGVSSYNEQFF.

The rearrangement links TRBV7-3 to TRBJ2-7, with D perhaps matching TRBD2 (6 bases). V was shortened by 4 bases and J by 0 bases, with 13 bases between the two germline ends. This CDR3 is 15 amino acids long. CDR1 SGHTA and CDR2 FQGTGA come from the germline V gene. CDR3 region: CASSSGTSSSYEQYF. Written as DNA, the CDR3 is TGTGCCAGCAGCTCCGGGACTTCTAGCTCCTACGAGCAGTACTTC.

This chain connects TRBV2 to TRBJ2-3; possibly TRBD1 for D (6 bases). Germline V gene sequence: CDR1 SNHLY, CDR2 FYNNEI. This CDR3 region has 13 residues. V was clipped by 5 bases and J by 6 bases, with 12 bases between them. The CDR3 is CASSSDSSDTQYF. The CDR3 nucleotides read TGTGCCAGCAGTTCGGACAGTTCGGATACGCAGTATTTT.

The V call is TRBV19, the J call TRBJ1-1, with 9 bases that match TRBD1. This CDR3 contains 15 residues. The J segment lost 3 bases and the V segment lost 5 bases, leaving 7 bases of the junction unmatched. Germline CDR1 LNHDA, CDR2 SQIVND (reference sequence). The CDR3 loop is CASSPVQGADTEAFF. The CDR3 region has the DNA TGTGCCAGTAGTCCAGTACAGGGGGCAGACACTGAAGCTTTCTTT.

The V call is TRBV7-8, the J call TRBJ2-1; a possible D gene is TRBD2 (6 bases). This CDR3 has 18 residues. Trimming removed 2 bases from V and 0 bases from J, with 17 bases in between. Germline V CDR1 and CDR2: SGHVS, FQNEAQ. DNA of the CDR3: TGTGCCAGCAGCTTACCGGACGGGAGCAAGAGCTCCTACAATGAGCAGTTCTTC. This sequence encodes CASSLPDGSKSSYNEQFF. Full variable domain (rest looked up from reference TRBV7-8 and TRBJ2-1): GAGVSQSPRYKVAKRGQDVALRCDPISGHVSLFWYQQALGQGPEFLTYFQNEAQLDKSGLPSDRFFAERPEGSVSTLKIQRTQQEDSAVYLCASSLPDGSKSSYNEQFFGPGTRLTVL.

The CDR3 reads CASSRSGNGPYNEQFF. The CDR3, as DNA: TGTGCCAGCAGCCGTAGCGGGAACGGCCCCTACAATGAGCAGTTCTTC. The rearrangement uses TRBV7-8 and TRBJ2-1, with TRBD2 matching 8 bases. Germline CDR1 SGHVS, CDR2 FQNEAQ. This CDR3 contains 16 residues. V was pared by 5 bases and J by 2 bases, with 8 bases of the junction left unmatched.

The genes are TRBV28 and TRBJ2-7; D may be TRBD2 (6 bases). This CDR3 has 13 residues. V was cut by 8 bases and J by 2 bases, with 13 bases left in between. Per germline, CDR1 MDHEN and CDR2 SYDVKM. CDR3 region: CASARDSAYEQYF. As DNA, the CDR3 is TGTGCCAGCGCACGGGACTCAGCCTACGAGCAGTACTTC.

V and J are TRBV6-1 and TRBJ1-3; no firm D call. V shed 0 bases and J shed 1 base, with 7 bases lying between them. Germline CDR1 reads MNHNS; CDR2 reads SASEGT. The CDR3 sequence is 15 residues long. CDR3 residues: CASSEATASGNTIYF. DNA for the CDR3: TGTGCCAGCAGTGAAGCGACTGCTTCTGGAAACACCATATATTTT.

The chain uses TRBV7-2 and TRBJ2-1; no firm D call. CDR3 size: 14 residues. Germline V gene data show CDR1 as SGHTA and CDR2 as FQGNSA. V gave up 5 bases and J gave up 10 bases, with 18 bases separating them. CDR3 region: CASSQYLGPNEQFF. As DNA, the CDR3 is TGTGCCAGCAGCCAATACCTTGGGCCGAACGAGCAGTTCTTC.

A single count supports this clone. This chain uses TRBV21-1 with TRBJ2-2; TRBD1, the table's D call, lacks a check against the DNA. TRBV21-1 is recorded as a pseudogene. The CDR3 is made up of 17 amino acids. As DNA, the CDR3 is TGTGCCAGCAGCTACAAAAGGGGACAGGCCCATTTCGGGGAGCTGTTTTTT. The encoded protein is CASSYKRGQAHFGELFF.

Sample share makes this clone medium-sized. The rearrangement links TRBV27 to TRBJ2-1; TRBD2 agrees at 14 bases. CDR1 and CDR2 from the germline V gene are MNHEY and SMNVEV (reference sequence). Unmatched junction bases numbered 6, after V lost 6 bases and J lost 8 bases. This CDR3 has 15 amino acids. The CDR3 DNA reads TGTGCCAGCAGGGGGACTAGCGGGAGTATCTATGAGCAGTTCTTC. Translated, it gives CASRGTSGSIYEQFF.

This clone was seen only once. The rearrangement links TRBV4-3 to TRBJ2-1, with 12 bases matching TRBD2. With 1 base clipped from V and 2 bases from J, the junction kept 9 bases outside the gene matches. The CDR3 has 19 residues. Germline assignment: CDR1 LGHNA and CDR2 YSLEER. The CDR3 DNA follows: TGCGCCAGCAGCCAAGGGGCCCCGGGACTAGCGGGTACCTACAATGAGCAGTTCTTC. Its protein product is CASSQGAPGLAGTYNEQFF.

V usage is TRBV28 and J usage is TRBJ1-2; D may be TRBD1 (6 bases). The ends were cut back, 1 base at V and 4 bases at J, with 7 bases in the middle. The CDR3 length is 13 residues. Germline V lookup: CDR1 MDHEN, CDR2 SYDVKM. As DNA, the CDR3 is TGTGCCAGCAGTTTATACAGGGCCTATGGCTACACCTTC. Amino acid sequence: CASSLYRAYGYTF.

This chain connects TRBV13 to TRBJ2-3; 12 nucleotides align to TRBD2. Germline-derived CDR1 and CDR2 are PRHDT and FYEKMQ (reference sequence). V shed 5 bases, J shed 3 bases, and the junction held 3 bases outside the gene matches. The CDR3 loop spans 15 amino acids. The CDR3 loop is CASSTGLAGTDTQYF. In DNA form, the CDR3 reads TGTGCCAGCAGCACCGGACTAGCGGGAACAGATACGCAGTATTTT.

The CDR3 DNA reads TGTGCCAGCTCACCAAGTTTATGGGACAGGGGTTCCTACGAGCAGTACTTC. It encodes CASSPSLWDRGSYEQYF. The chain carries TRBV18 and TRBJ2-7; the match to TRBD1 covers 10 bases. This CDR3 region has 17 residues. CDR1 and CDR2 (germline): KGHSH, LQKENI. Trimming cost V 2 bases and J 1 base; bases outside gene matches: 8. The full variable domain, completed using reference TRBV18 and TRBJ2-7, is NAGVMQNPRHLVRRRGQEARLRCSPMKGHSHVYWYRQLPEEGLKFMVYLQKENIIDESGMPKERFSAEFPKEGPSILRIQQVVRGDSAAYFCASSPSLWDRGSYEQYFGPGTRLTVT.